The subject of this entry is one T cell receptor beta chain. Its target is not known. The junction differs from germline at one of its ends, possibly a read error. This entry belongs to a study of T cells after yellow fever vaccination. Conversion of TCR transcripts into cDNA relied on 5'RACE template switching, which added a universal primer site and UMIs. MiXCR was run by TCRdb on the 5' RACE reads, yielding one entry per CDR3 protein. The sample gives 200,000 to 300,000 distinct CDR3 sequences, over 6.5% of which show up once; around 1.1% is in the top ten. Study-wide results and limits: Primary-vaccination clones mostly resurfaced post-booster (96% CD4, 75% to 90% CD8).

Specimen: CD4+ T cells sorted from PBMCs, collected on the day of the yellow fever booster vaccination. The sequence was collected from a man younger than 40 who received the YFV17D yellow fever vaccine.

CDR3 in DNA: TGTGCCAGCAGGGGACAGGGGGAATATAGTTCACCCCTCCACTTT. Protein: CASRGQGEYSSPLHF. V and J are TRBV5-8 and TRBJ1-6; 11 bases are shared with TRBD1. CDR1 SGHTS and CDR2 YDEGEE come from the germline V gene. This CDR3 has 15 amino acids.